This entry lists 26 T cell receptor beta chains sequenced from one sample in a study of T cell changes during pregnancy in multiple sclerosis. This table comes from immunoSEQ multiplex PCR, and its TCRdb copy is limited to in-frame clones, with some not included. The table includes over 70,000 clones, 90% to 95% detected once. The material sequenced was peripheral blood, taken in the third trimester of pregnancy. Every receptor here comes from a female donor with multiple sclerosis, enrolled in a pregnancy study.

This sequence joins TRBV11-2 and TRBJ2-1, with a weak D call TRBD2 (6 bases). The CDR3 has 14 amino acids. Germline V gives CDR1 SGHAT, CDR2 FQNNGV. The ends were cut back, 3 bases at V and 7 bases at J, with 13 bases in the middle. The CDR3 coding sequence is TGTGCCAGCAGCTTGCTAGCGAGTTATAATGAGCAGTTCTTC. Translating it yields CASSLLASYNEQFF.

The chain links TRBV28 to TRBJ2-1; D may be TRBD1 (6 bases). The CDR3 runs to 12 residues. Trimming cost V 5 bases and J 8 bases, with 10 bases left between them. Germline V CDR1 and CDR2: MDHEN, SYDVKM. The CDR3 DNA is TGTGCCAGCAGTCCACAGGGCGATGAGCAGTTCTTC. This gives the protein CASSPQGDEQFF.

The chain uses TRBV5-6 and TRBJ2-3; no clear D gene. Germline-derived CDR1 and CDR2 are SGHDT and YYEEEE. The CDR3 has 14 residues. Trimming shortened V by 3 bases and J by 0 bases, and 8 bases separated the two germline ends. In nucleotides, the CDR3 is TGTGCCAGCAGCTGGGCACTTAGCACAGATACGCAGTATTTT. This encodes CASSWALSTDTQYF.

The chain couples TRBV6-4 to TRBJ2-1, with TRBD2 identical over 9 bases. Germline V lookup: CDR1 MRHNA, CDR2 SNTAGT. This CDR3 is 14 amino acids long. Trimming took 6 bases from V and 4 from J; bases not matched to a gene: 4. The CDR3 coding sequence is TGTGCCAGCAGGGGGCGGGAGGGATACAATGAGCAGTTCTTC. Protein: CASRGREGYNEQFF.

This chain joins TRBV5-1 and TRBJ2-3; TRBD2 aligns across 8 bases. This CDR3 has 14 amino acids. CDR1 SGHRS and CDR2 YFSETQ come from the germline V gene. J was trimmed by 3 bases and V by 6 bases; bases with no gene match: 6. This CDR3 is CASTRGGRTDTQYF. In DNA form, the CDR3 reads TGCGCCAGCACCCGGGGCGGGAGGACAGATACGCAGTATTTT.

The chain is built from TRBV5-1 and TRBJ1-2; 9 nucleotides match TRBD1. J lost 7 bases, V lost 4 bases, and 8 bases had no gene match. This CDR3 has 14 residues. Germline CDR1 and CDR2: SGHRS and YFSETQ. The CDR3: CASSPGQGVGGYTF. The CDR3 DNA sequence: TGCGCCAGCAGCCCGGGACAGGGAGTGGGTGGCTACACCTTC. The whole variable domain, remainder taken from reference TRBV5-1 and TRBJ1-2, is KAGVTQTPRYLIKTRGQQVTLSCSPISGHRSVSWYQQTPGQGLQFLFEYFSETQRNKGNFPGRFSGRQFSNSRSEMNVSTLELGDSALYLCASSPGQGVGGYTFGSGTRLTVV.

The CDR3 nucleotides are TGTGCCATCGGACTTGGGCAGGGGGTTTACGAGCAGTACTTC. It codes for CAIGLGQGVYEQYF. The chain is built from TRBV10-3 and TRBJ2-7, with 7 bases identical to TRBD1. The CDR3 runs 14 residues. Per germline, CDR1 ENHRY and CDR2 SYGVKD. J gave up 4 bases and V 8 bases, and 11 bases lay outside the gene matches.

A single count supports this clone. V is TRBV7-9 and J is TRBJ1-1; possible D gene TRBD1, 5 bases. Per germline, CDR1 SEHNR and CDR2 FQNEAQ (reference sequence). V lost 0 bases and J lost 0, with 14 bases in between. The CDR3 totals 17 residues. DNA for the CDR3: TGTGCCAGCAGCTTAGCGCGAAGGGGCGACATGAACACTGAAGCTTTCTTT. Its translation is CASSLARRGDMNTEAFF.

The chain links TRBV29-1 to TRBJ1-1, with D tentatively TRBD1 (6 bases). The CDR3 loop spans 14 amino acids. Trimming removed 6 bases from V and 4 bases from J, with 18 bases in between. Per germline, CDR1 SQVTM and CDR2 ANQGSEA. The CDR3, as DNA: TGCAGCGTCATGAGAGCGGGGGCGCGCACTGAAGCTTTCTTT. Encoded protein: CSVMRAGARTEAFF.

The rearrangement links TRBV28 to TRBJ2-3, with TRBD2 identical over 7 bases. The CDR3 loop spans 12 amino acids. Germline loops: CDR1 MDHEN, CDR2 SYDVKM. V was clipped by 6 bases and J by 5 bases; unmatched bases: 2. The CDR3 is CASRIAGDTQYF. CDR3 nucleotides: TGTGCCAGCAGAATAGCGGGAGATACGCAGTATTTT.

The CDR3 spells CASSWTGLAGYNEQFF. CDR3 coding DNA: TGTGCCAGCAGCTGGACCGGACTAGCGGGTTACAATGAGCAGTTCTTC. V and J are TRBV5-8 and TRBJ2-1; the match to TRBD2 covers 11 bases. The CDR3 is 16 residues long. Germline CDR1 and CDR2: SGHTS and YDEGEE. Trimming cost V 3 bases and J 4 bases; bases outside gene matches: 6.

V gene TRBV5-1 combines with J gene TRBJ1-4, with no clear D. CDR1 is SGHRS and CDR2 is YFSETQ in the germline V gene. The CDR3 extends over 15 amino acids. Trimming removed 0 bases from V and 0 bases from J, with 6 bases in between. The CDR3 region is CASSLASATNEKLFF. The CDR3 nucleotides are TGCGCCAGCAGCTTGGCGTCAGCAACTAATGAAAAACTGTTTTTT.

The chain is built from TRBV2 and TRBJ1-5; D gene unclear. The CDR3 has 16 amino acids. Germline CDR1 SNHLY, CDR2 FYNNEI. The V and J ends lost 2 bases and 11 bases respectively, with 22 bases between them. This CDR3 reads CASSETRMRGRQAQHF. As DNA, the CDR3 is TGTGCCAGCAGTGAAACCCGGATGAGAGGGAGGCAGGCCCAGCATTTT.

The genes are TRBV7-6 and TRBJ2-3, with 12 bases that match TRBD1. V lost 5 bases and J lost 6; bases outside the gene matches: 3. The CDR3 totals 14 residues. CDR1 SGHVS and CDR2 FNYEAQ come from the germline V gene. The CDR3 protein is CASSGDRGPDTQYF. CDR3 in DNA: TGTGCCAGCAGCGGGGACAGGGGGCCGGATACGCAGTATTTT.

The chain recombines TRBV6-6 with TRBJ2-1; TRBD2 aligns across 12 bases. The ends lost 0 bases at V and 6 bases at J; junction bases unmatched: 3. CDR3 length: 16 residues. Germline V gives CDR1 MNHNY, CDR2 SVGAGI (reference sequence). CDR3 residues: CASSYSGTSGPNEQFF. The CDR3 region has the DNA TGTGCCAGCAGTTACTCCGGGACTAGCGGGCCCAATGAGCAGTTCTTC.

V is TRBV2 and J is TRBJ2-3, with D possibly matching TRBD2 (5 bases). This CDR3 has 12 residues. Deletions cut 4 bases from V and 7 bases from J, with 9 bases between. Looked up from germline, CDR1 is SNHLY and CDR2 is FYNNEI. The CDR3 sequence: CASSGLANTQYF. Here the CDR3 DNA reads TGTGCCAGCAGTGGTTTAGCGAATACGCAGTATTTT.

This sequence joins TRBV9 and TRBJ1-5; a possible D gene is TRBD1 (5 bases). Per germline, CDR1 SGDLS and CDR2 YYNGEE. The length of the CDR3 is 15 residues. V was cut by 0 bases and J by 4 bases, with 11 bases left in between. CDR3 sequence (DNA): TGTGCCAGCAGCGTAGGGGGCCAGGATAATCAGCCCCAGCATTTT. Translated: CASSVGGQDNQPQHF. The complete variable domain, with remaining parts taken from reference TRBV9 and TRBJ1-5, reads DSGVTQTPKHLITATGQRVTLRCSPRSGDLSVYWYQQSLDQGLQFLIQYYNGEERAKGNILERFSAQQFPDLHSELNLSSLELGDSALYFCASSVGGQDNQPQHFGDGTRLSIL.

V usage is TRBV7-9 and J usage is TRBJ2-7, with 9 bases that match TRBD1. Germline V gene data show CDR1 as SEHNR and CDR2 as FQNEAQ (reference sequence). Unmatched junction bases numbered 8, after V lost 4 bases and J lost 7 bases. CDR3 length: 14 amino acids. For the CDR3, the DNA is TGTGCCAGCAGCTCAGGGACAGGGACGGGAGAGCAGTACTTC. This codes for CASSSGTGTGEQYF.

This clone was seen just once. J is TRBJ2-1 and V is TRBV5-1, with 9 nucleotides matching TRBD1. This CDR3 comprises 16 residues. Germline CDR1 is SGHRS and CDR2 is YFSETQ. V lost 5 bases, J lost 4 bases, and 10 bases stayed unmatched. The CDR3 region is CASRQDRGPPYNEQFF. The CDR3 coding sequence is TGCGCCAGCAGGCAGGACAGGGGCCCCCCTTACAATGAGCAGTTCTTC. The full variable domain, its missing parts supplied by reference TRBV5-1 and TRBJ2-1, is KAGVTQTPRYLIKTRGQQVTLSCSPISGHRSVSWYQQTPGQGLQFLFEYFSETQRNKGNFPGRFSGRQFSNSRSEMNVSTLELGDSALYLCASRQDRGPPYNEQFFGPGTRLTVL.

The chain is built from TRBV9 and TRBJ2-7; 11 bases are a match to TRBD2. The CDR3 has 17 amino acids. Germline CDR1 SGDLS, CDR2 YYNGEE. After removal of 0 bases from V and 5 bases from J, the junction contained 10 bases not matched to a gene. The CDR3 nucleotides are TGTGCCAGCAGCGTAGGGGGACTAGCGGCAGGAAGGGACGAGCAGTACTTC. Translation: CASSVGGLAAGRDEQYF.

This clone was detected only once. J is TRBJ2-1 and V is TRBV28; D perhaps matches TRBD2 (6 bases). This CDR3 is 15 amino acids long. Germline-derived CDR1 and CDR2 are MDHEN and SYDVKM. V lost 3 bases and J 4 bases, leaving 13 bases between the germline ends. The CDR3 spells CASSFLAYKYNEQFF. The CDR3 DNA reads TGTGCCAGCAGTTTTCTAGCGTACAAATACAATGAGCAGTTCTTC.

The V call is TRBV29-1, the J call TRBJ1-2; 11 nucleotides match TRBD1. J lost 4 bases, V lost 2 bases, and 3 bases had no gene match. This CDR3 spans 14 amino acids. In germline, CDR1 is SQVTM, CDR2 ANQGSEA. CDR3 region: CSVERTGGVYGYTF. CDR3 sequence (DNA): TGCAGCGTTGAAAGGACAGGGGGCGTCTATGGCTACACCTTC.

V and J are TRBV19 and TRBJ2-2; D gene unclear. V shed 6 bases and J shed 2 bases, with 13 bases lying between them. The CDR3 runs to 15 residues. Germline V gives CDR1 LNHDA, CDR2 SQIVND (reference sequence). The DNA for the CDR3 is TGTGCCAGTAGCACTTCTTTCATAAACACCGGGGAGCTGTTTTTT. The encoded protein is CASSTSFINTGELFF.

The V call is TRBV29-1, the J call TRBJ2-7; D may be TRBD1 (6 bases). CDR3 size: 12 residues. Germline lookup yields CDR1 SQVTM and CDR2 ANQGSEA. Trimming removed 5 bases from V and 4 bases from J, with 12 bases in between. The CDR3 coding sequence is TGCAGCGTTCAGGGGTCTATTTACGAGCAGTACTTC. This encodes CSVQGSIYEQYF.

This chain links TRBV7-3 with TRBJ2-1; a weak D match, TRBD2 (7 bases). This CDR3 has 14 amino acids. V lost 1 base, J lost 9 bases, and 13 bases lay in between. From germline, CDR1 is SGHTA and CDR2 FQGTGA. DNA of the CDR3: TGTGCCAGCAGCTTAAAGGGGGGGGTCACTGAGCAGTTCTTC. Protein: CASSLKGGVTEQFF.

J is TRBJ2-7 and V is TRBV2; a weak D match, TRBD1 (5 bases). The CDR3 sequence is 15 residues long. The V and J ends lost 5 bases and 6 bases respectively, with 20 bases between them. Germline CDR1 SNHLY, CDR2 FYNNEI. This chain's CDR3 is CASSRSDSQFGEQYF. For the CDR3, the DNA is TGTGCCAGCAGTCGGTCTGACAGTCAATTCGGCGAGCAGTACTTC. The full variable domain, with the rest looked up from reference TRBV2 and TRBJ2-7, is EPEVTQTPSHQVTQMGQEVILRCVPISNHLYFYWYRQILGQKVEFLVSFYNNEISEKSEIFDDQFSVERPDGSNFTLKIRSTKLEDSAMYFCASSRSDSQFGEQYFGPGTRLTVT.